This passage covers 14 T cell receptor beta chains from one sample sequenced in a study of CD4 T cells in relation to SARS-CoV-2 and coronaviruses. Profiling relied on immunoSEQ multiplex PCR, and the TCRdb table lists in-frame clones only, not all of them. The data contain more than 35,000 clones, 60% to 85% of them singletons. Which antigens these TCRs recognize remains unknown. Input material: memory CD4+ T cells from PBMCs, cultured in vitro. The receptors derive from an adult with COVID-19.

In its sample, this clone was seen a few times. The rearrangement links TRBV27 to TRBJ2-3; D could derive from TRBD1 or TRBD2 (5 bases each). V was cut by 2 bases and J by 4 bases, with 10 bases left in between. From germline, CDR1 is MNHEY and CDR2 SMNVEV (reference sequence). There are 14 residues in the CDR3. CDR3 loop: CASSLGDGADTQYF. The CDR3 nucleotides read TGTGCCAGCAGTTTAGGGGACGGCGCAGATACGCAGTATTTT.

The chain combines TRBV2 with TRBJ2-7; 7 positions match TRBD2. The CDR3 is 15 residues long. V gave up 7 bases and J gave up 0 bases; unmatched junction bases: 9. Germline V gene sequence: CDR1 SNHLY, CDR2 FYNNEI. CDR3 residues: CASNSGTINSYEQYF. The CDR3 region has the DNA TGTGCCAGCAACTCCGGGACTATAAACTCCTACGAGCAGTACTTC. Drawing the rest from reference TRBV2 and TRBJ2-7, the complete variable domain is EPEVTQTPSHQVTQMGQEVILRCVPISNHLYFYWYRQILGQKVEFLVSFYNNEISEKSEIFDDQFSVERPDGSNFTLKIRSTKLEDSAMYFCASNSGTINSYEQYFGPGTRLTVT.

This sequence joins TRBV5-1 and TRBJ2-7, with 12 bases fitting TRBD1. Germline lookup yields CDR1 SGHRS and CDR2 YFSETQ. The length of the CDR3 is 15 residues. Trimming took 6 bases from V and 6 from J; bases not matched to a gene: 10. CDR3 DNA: TGCGCCAGCAAGTCCGGGACAGGGGGCGCGGGCGAGCAGTACTTC. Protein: CASKSGTGGAGEQYF.

The CDR3 nucleotides read TGCGCCAGCAGCCACCCCGGACAGGGGTTAGGGGATACGCAGTATTTT. Translating gives CASSHPGQGLGDTQYF. The chain has TRBV4-1 and TRBJ2-3, with 9 bases that match TRBD1. The CDR3 loop spans 16 amino acids. Germline lookup yields CDR1 MGHRA and CDR2 YSYEKL. J lost 6 bases, V lost 3 bases, and 10 bases had no gene match.

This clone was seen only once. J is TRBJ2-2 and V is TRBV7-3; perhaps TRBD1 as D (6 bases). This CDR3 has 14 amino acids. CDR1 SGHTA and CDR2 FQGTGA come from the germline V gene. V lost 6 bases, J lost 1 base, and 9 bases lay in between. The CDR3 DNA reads TGTGCCAGCAGAGCACAGGGGAACACCGGGGAGCTGTTTTTT. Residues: CASRAQGNTGELFF.

CDR3 residues: CASSFVLAGIVEQFF. The CDR3 coding sequence is TGTGCCAGCAGCTTCGTGTTAGCGGGCATTGTTGAGCAGTTCTTC. V usage is TRBV5-5 and J usage is TRBJ2-1, with TRBD2 identical over 7 bases. J lost 9 bases, V lost 2 bases, and 11 bases had no gene match. Germline V gene lookup returns CDR1 SGHKS and CDR2 YYEKEE (reference sequence). CDR3 size: 15 residues.

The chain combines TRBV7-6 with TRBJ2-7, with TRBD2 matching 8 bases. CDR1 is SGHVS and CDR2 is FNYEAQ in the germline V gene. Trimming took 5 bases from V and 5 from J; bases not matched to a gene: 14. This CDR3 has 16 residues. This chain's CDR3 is CASSPLLGTSRHEQYF. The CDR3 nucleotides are TGTGCCAGCAGCCCACTCCTAGGGACTAGTCGACACGAGCAGTACTTC.

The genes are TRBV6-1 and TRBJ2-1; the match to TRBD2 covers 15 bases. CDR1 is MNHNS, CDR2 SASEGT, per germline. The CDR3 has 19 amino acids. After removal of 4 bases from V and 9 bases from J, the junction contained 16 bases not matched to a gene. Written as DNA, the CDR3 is TGTGCCAGCAGTGCTACGGGACTAGCGGGAGGTAGCGCCAATAGTGAGCAGTTCTTC. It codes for CASSATGLAGGSANSEQFF.

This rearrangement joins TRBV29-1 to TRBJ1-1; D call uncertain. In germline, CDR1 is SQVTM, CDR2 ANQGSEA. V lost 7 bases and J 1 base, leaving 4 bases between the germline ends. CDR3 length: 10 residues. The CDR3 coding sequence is TGCAGCGGGAAGAACACTGAAGCTTTCTTT. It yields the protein CSGKNTEAFF.

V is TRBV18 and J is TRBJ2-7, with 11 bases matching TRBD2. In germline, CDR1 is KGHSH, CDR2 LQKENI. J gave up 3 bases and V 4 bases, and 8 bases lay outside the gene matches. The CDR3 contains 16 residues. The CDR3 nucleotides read TGTGCCAGCTCACGAGAGGGACTAGCGGCAAACTACGAGCAGTACTTC. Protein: CASSREGLAANYEQYF.

DNA for the CDR3: TGTGCCAGCAGTTTAGCGGGAGAGACCCAGTACTTC. Translation gives CASSLAGETQYF. The rearrangement links TRBV2 to TRBJ2-5; 7 bases fit TRBD2. Trimming took 5 bases from V and 4 from J; bases not matched to a gene: 1. CDR1 and CDR2 from the germline V gene are SNHLY and FYNNEI. CDR3 length equals 12 residues.

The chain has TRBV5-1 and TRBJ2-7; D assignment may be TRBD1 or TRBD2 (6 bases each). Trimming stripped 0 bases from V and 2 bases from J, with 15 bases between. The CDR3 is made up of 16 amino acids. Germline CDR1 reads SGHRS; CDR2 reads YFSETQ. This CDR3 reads CASSLEGTGRPYEQYF. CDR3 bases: TGCGCCAGCAGCTTGGAAGGCACAGGGAGGCCCTACGAGCAGTACTTC.

In DNA, the CDR3 is TGTGCCAGCTCACCGGGACAGGGTTTTTACAATGAGCAGTTCTTC. It is translated as CASSPGQGFYNEQFF. This chain links TRBV18 with TRBJ2-1; TRBD1 aligns across 9 bases. J was trimmed by 4 bases and V by 3 bases; bases with no gene match: 4. Germline V gene sequence: CDR1 KGHSH, CDR2 LQKENI. The CDR3 is 15 amino acids.

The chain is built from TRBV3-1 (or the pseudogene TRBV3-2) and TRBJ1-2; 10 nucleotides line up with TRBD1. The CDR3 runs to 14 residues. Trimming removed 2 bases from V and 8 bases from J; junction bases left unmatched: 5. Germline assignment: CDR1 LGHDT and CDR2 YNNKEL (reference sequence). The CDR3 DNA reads TGTGCCAGCAGCCAATGGGACAGGGGTGAGGGCTACACCTTC. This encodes CASSQWDRGEGYTF.